In its sample, the clone carrying this TCR beta chain was seen once. As yet, its antigen is unknown. This sample is drawn from a study of vaccination effects on CD4 cells after COVID-19. Study outcomes and limitations: Healthy vaccinees' vaccine-induced clones included only 1 of 255 cross-reacting with common cold coronaviruses.

V shed 6 bases, J shed 6 bases, and the junction held 2 bases outside the gene matches. CDR1 and CDR2 from the germline V gene are SEHNR and FQNEAQ (reference sequence). The CDR3 length is 12 residues. After expansion with viral peptide pools in the ViraFEST assay, antigen-specific CD4+ T cells were sequenced. CD4+ T cell isolation took place after 10 days of culture. As their vaccination, participants received two doses of either BNT162b2 or mRNA-1273. Vaccinees lacked prior SARS-CoV-2 infection and tested negative for nucleocapsid antibodies. PBMC were cultured at roughly 2 million per well with around 9.2 IU/ml IL-2 and 7.5 to 10 ug/ml peptides. Sequencing was performed with immunoSEQ multiplex PCR; in TCRdb, only in-frame clones are kept and a portion is missing. The data contain approximately 14,000 clones, around 75% of them singletons.

The V gene is TRBV7-9, the J gene TRBJ2-7, with 10 bases lining up with TRBD1. The receptor was derived from a human donor who received a COVID-19 vaccine. Sequencing was performed on CD4+ T cells from PBMCs cultured with HCoV-NL63 spike peptides, taken after COVID-19 vaccination. The CDR3, as DNA: TGTGCCAGCAGTTGGGACAGGGGCGAGCAGTACTTC. Protein: CASSWDRGEQYF.